A selection of T cell receptor beta chains follows, all from one sample in a study of cytomegalovirus exposure and HLA in healthy donors. Method: immunoSEQ multiplex PCR; TCRdb's copy keeps in-frame clones and lacks some. There are some 87,000 clones in the sample; approximately 79% occur only once, and roughly 22% lies in the top ten. The material sequenced was PBMCs. The source of these receptors is a woman aged 35 to 49 in good health and CMV-seropositive. Both conserved end residues are part of each CDR3.

V	J	CDR3
TRBV30	TRBJ2-7	CAWTPGTGAPKEYF
TRBV2	TRBJ2-7	CASTGNYEQYF
TRBV30	TRBJ1-3	CAWSAQGNTIYF
TRBV2	TRBJ2-5	CASSGGRAETQYF
TRBV6-1	TRBJ2-3	CATEELAGGPDTQYF
TRBV19	TRBJ2-3	CASSIPGTSGSVRQYF
TRBV5-4	TRBJ1-2	CASRAGTGYGYTF
TRBV19	TRBJ1-5	CASSPPGEGVRWLQHF
TRBV6-5	TRBJ2-1	CASSYSYTSPHNEQFF
TRBV6-6	TRBJ1-2	CASSYDRAPYGYTF
TRBV28	TRBJ2-1	CASSRTTPGGEQFF
TRBV5-8	TRBJ1-5	CASSDGQGAHKGQPQHF
TRBV28	TRBJ2-1	CASRTGSSGYNEQFF
TRBV30	TRBJ1-5	CAWSGGGTQPQHF
TRBV11-3	TRBJ2-5	CASSKDGKTQYF
TRBV5-1	TRBJ2-3	CASSPTTADTQYF
TRBV7-6	TRBJ2-1	CASTGTSGRESSYNEQFF
TRBV9	TRBJ1-2	CASSQTGNYGYTF
TRBV28	TRBJ1-2	CASSPQPQEFPNGYTF
TRBV29-1	TRBJ2-7	CSVRSSVGANEQYF
TRBV28	TRBJ1-5	CASRKRLQVDQPQHF
TRBV15	TRBJ2-5	CATSRDSAGAETQYF
TRBV5-6	TRBJ1-1	CASSLVGRATEAFF